Listed below are T cell receptor beta chains from one sample, sequenced in a study of cytomegalovirus exposure and HLA in healthy donors. TCRdb keeps only in-frame clones here, not all; method: immunoSEQ multiplex PCR. The sample lists hundreds of thousands of clones, around four fifths occurring once. Sequencing input: PBMCs. The receptor set was obtained from a male donor in good health and CMV-seronegative. CDR3s include the opening cysteine and the closing phenylalanine or tryptophan. The order of the fields is J gene, D gene, CDR3 length, V gene, clone size, CDR3 DNA, CDR3 protein. The D gene is left open where the match is weak. Some rows mark clone size as missing; the rest say once, few, many or name a class of expanded clone.

J gene: TRBJ2-7; D gene: -; CDR3 length: 14; V gene: TRBV27; clone size: few; CDR3 DNA: TGTGCCAGCACCCGTGTGGGGGCATGGGGCGAGCAGTACTTC; CDR3 protein: CASTRVGAWGEQYF
J gene: TRBJ2-1; D gene: -; CDR3 length: 11; V gene: TRBV5-5; clone size: -; CDR3 DNA: TGTGCCAGCAGCTTGAGCTATGAGCAGTTCTTC; CDR3 protein: CASSLSYEQFF
J gene: TRBJ1-5; D gene: -; CDR3 length: 14; V gene: TRBV19; clone size: -; CDR3 DNA: TGTGCCAGTACCCCGGGACAAGGCTTTAATCCCCAGCATTTT; CDR3 protein: CASTPGQGFNPQHF
J gene: TRBJ2-7; D gene: TRBD2; CDR3 length: 15; V gene: TRBV7-7; clone size: -; CDR3 DNA: TGTGCCAGCAGCTACCGGGACGGGGGGGTTTACGAGCAGTACTTC; CDR3 protein: CASSYRDGGVYEQYF
J gene: TRBJ1-4; D gene: TRBD1; CDR3 length: 17; V gene: TRBV15; clone size: once; CDR3 DNA: TGTGCCACCAGCCAAAGGGGAGGCTTTACAGGGGATGAAAAACTGTTTTTT; CDR3 protein: CATSQRGGFTGDEKLFF
J gene: TRBJ2-1; D gene: TRBD1; CDR3 length: 14; V gene: TRBV28; clone size: -; CDR3 DNA: TGTGCCAGCTCAGGGGGCTTGTCCTACAATGAGCAGTTCTTC; CDR3 protein: CASSGGLSYNEQFF
J gene: TRBJ1-2; D gene: -; CDR3 length: 15; V gene: TRBV5-4; clone size: once; CDR3 DNA: TGTGCCAGCAGCTTAGGGGCGGACCTATTCTATGGCTACACCTTC; CDR3 protein: CASSLGADLFYGYTF
J gene: TRBJ2-3; D gene: -; CDR3 length: 15; V gene: TRBV7-2; clone size: -; CDR3 DNA: TGTGCCAGCAGCTTAGGGGGGCGGACAACCGATACGCAGTATTTT; CDR3 protein: CASSLGGRTTDTQYF
J gene: TRBJ2-3; D gene: TRBD2; CDR3 length: 17; V gene: TRBV5-5; clone size: -; CDR3 DNA: TGTGCCAGCAGCCCGGAACTACTAGCGGGAGCAGCAGATACGCAGTATTTT; CDR3 protein: CASSPELLAGAADTQYF
J gene: TRBJ2-5; D gene: -; CDR3 length: 14; V gene: TRBV18; clone size: -; CDR3 DNA: TGTGCCAGCTCACCGGAACTAGTACAAGAGACCCAGTACTTC; CDR3 protein: CASSPELVQETQYF